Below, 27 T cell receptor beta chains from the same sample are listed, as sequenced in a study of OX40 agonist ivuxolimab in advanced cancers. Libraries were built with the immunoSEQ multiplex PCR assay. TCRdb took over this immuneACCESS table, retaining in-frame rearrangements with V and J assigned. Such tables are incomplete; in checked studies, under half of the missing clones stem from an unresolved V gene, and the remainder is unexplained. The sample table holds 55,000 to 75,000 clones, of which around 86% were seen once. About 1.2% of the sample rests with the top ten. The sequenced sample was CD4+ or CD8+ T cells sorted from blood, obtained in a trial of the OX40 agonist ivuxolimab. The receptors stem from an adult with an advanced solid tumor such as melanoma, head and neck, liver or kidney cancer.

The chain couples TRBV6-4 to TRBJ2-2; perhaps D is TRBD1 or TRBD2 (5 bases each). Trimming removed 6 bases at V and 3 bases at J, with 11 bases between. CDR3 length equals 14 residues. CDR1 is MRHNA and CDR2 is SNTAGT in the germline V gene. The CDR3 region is CASRWDQDTGELFF. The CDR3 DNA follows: TGTGCCAGCAGATGGGACCAAGACACCGGGGAGCTGTTTTTT.

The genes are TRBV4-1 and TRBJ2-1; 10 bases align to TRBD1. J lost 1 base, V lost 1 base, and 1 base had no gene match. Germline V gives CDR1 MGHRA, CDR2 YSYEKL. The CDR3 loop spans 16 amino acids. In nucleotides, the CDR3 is TGCGCCAGCAGCCAAGGACAGGGGGCATCCTACAATGAGCAGTTCTTC. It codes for CASSQGQGASYNEQFF.

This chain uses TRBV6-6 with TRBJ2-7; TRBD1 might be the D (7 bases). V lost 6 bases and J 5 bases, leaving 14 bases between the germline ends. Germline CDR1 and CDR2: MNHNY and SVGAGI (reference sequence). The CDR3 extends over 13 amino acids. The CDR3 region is CASSPVRGDEQYF. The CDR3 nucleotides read TGTGCCAGCAGCCCAGTCAGGGGGGACGAGCAGTACTTC.

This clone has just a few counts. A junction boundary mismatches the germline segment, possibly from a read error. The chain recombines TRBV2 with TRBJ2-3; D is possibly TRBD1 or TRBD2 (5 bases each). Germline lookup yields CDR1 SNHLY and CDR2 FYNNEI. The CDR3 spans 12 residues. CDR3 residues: CASRATGTPGFF. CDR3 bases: TGTGCCAGCAGGGCAACCGGGACCCCGGGGTTTTTT.

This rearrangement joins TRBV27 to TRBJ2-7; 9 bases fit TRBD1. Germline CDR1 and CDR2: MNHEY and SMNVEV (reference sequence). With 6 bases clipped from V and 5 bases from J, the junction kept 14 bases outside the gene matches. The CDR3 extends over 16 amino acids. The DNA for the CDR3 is TGTGCCAGCAGCCGTTATCCCGGGACAGGGCGCGACGAGCAGTACTTC. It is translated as CASSRYPGTGRDEQYF.

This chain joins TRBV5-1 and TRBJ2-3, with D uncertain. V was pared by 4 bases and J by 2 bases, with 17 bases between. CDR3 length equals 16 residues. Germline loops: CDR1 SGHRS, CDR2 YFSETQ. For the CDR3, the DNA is TGCGCCAGCAGCCCGGCTGCAAGGGATCCCACAGATACGCAGTATTTT. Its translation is CASSPAARDPTDTQYF.

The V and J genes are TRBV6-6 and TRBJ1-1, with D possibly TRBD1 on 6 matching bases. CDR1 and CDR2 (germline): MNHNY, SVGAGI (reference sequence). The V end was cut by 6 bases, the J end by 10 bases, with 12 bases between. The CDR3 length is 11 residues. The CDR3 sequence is CASSSQGLAFF. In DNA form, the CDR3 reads TGTGCCAGCAGCTCACAGGGTTTAGCTTTCTTT.

The CDR3 DNA reads as TGTGCCAGTAGTATCTCACGGGGGCATTCAACTAATGAAAAACTGTTTTTT. Amino acid sequence: CASSISRGHSTNEKLFF. This sequence joins TRBV19 and TRBJ1-4; tentatively, D is TRBD1 (6 bases). Trimming shortened V by 3 bases and J by 0 bases, and 14 bases separated the two germline ends. Germline lookup yields CDR1 LNHDA and CDR2 SQIVND (reference sequence). This CDR3 is 17 amino acids long.

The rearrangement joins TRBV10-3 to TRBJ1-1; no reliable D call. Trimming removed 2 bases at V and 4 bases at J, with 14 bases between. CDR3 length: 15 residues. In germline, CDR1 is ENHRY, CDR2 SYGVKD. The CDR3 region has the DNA TGTGCCATCAGTGAGGCGGGGTCCGGGGTCACTGAAGCTTTCTTT. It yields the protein CAISEAGSGVTEAFF.

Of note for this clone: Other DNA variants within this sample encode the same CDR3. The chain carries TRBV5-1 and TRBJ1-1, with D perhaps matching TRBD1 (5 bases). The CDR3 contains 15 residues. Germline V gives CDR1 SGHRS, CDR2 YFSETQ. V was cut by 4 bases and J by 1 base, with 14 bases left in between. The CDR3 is CASSLGRTPNTEAFF. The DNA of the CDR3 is TGCGCCAGCAGCCTGGGGCGGACTCCGAACACTGAAGCTTTCTTT.

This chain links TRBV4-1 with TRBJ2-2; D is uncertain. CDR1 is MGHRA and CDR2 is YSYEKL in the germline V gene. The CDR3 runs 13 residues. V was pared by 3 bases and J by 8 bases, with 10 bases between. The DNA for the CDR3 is TGCGCCAGCAGCCACGAACTCAGGGGGGAGCTGTTTTTT. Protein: CASSHELRGELFF.

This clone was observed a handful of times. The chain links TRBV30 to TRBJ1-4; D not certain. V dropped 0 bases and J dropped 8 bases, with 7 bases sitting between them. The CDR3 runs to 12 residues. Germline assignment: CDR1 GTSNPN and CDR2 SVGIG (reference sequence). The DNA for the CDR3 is TGTGCCTGGAGTGTACTGAGGGAAAAACTGTTTTTT. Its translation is CAWSVLREKLFF.

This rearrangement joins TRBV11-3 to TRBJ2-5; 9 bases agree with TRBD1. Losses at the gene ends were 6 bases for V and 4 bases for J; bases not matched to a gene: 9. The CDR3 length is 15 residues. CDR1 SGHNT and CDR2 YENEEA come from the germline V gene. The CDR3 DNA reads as TGTGCCAGCAGTCGAACACCGGACAGGGGAGAGACCCAGTACTTC. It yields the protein CASSRTPDRGETQYF.

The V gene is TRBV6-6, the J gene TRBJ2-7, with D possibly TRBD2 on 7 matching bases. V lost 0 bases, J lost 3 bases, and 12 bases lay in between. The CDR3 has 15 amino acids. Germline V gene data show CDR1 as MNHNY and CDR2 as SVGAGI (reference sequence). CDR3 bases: TGTGCCAGCAGTTACTCGGGGGGGCGCTTCTACGAGCAGTACTTC. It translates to CASSYSGGRFYEQYF.

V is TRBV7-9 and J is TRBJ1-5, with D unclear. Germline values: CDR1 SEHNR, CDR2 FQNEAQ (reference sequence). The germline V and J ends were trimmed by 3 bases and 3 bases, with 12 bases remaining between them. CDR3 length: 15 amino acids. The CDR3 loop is CASSLGPGFNQPQHF. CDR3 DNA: TGTGCCAGCAGCTTGGGCCCCGGGTTCAATCAGCCCCAGCATTTT.

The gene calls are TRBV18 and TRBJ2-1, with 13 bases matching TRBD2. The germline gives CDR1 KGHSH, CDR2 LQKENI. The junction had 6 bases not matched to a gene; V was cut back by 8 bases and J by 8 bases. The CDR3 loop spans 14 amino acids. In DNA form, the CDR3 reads TGTGCCAGCGGTGGGACTAGCGGGACCCATGAGCAGTTCTTC. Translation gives CASGGTSGTHEQFF.

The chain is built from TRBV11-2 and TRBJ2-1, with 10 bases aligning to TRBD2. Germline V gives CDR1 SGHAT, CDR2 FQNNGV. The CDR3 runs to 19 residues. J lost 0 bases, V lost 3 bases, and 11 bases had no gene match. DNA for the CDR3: TGTGCCAGCAGCTTGCGCTCCGGGACTAGCGCCTACTCCTACAATGAGCAGTTCTTC. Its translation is CASSLRSGTSAYSYNEQFF.

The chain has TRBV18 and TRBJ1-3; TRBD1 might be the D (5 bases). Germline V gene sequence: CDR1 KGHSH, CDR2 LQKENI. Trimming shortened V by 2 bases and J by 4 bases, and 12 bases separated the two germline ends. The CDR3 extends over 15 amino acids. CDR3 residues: CASSPDSERGNTIYF. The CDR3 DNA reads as TGTGCCAGCTCACCAGACAGCGAAAGAGGAAACACCATATATTTT.

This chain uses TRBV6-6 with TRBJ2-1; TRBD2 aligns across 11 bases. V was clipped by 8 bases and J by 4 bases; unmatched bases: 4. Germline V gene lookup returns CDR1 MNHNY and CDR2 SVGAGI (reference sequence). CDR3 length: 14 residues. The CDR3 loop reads CASGSSGRYNEQFF. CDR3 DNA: TGTGCCAGCGGCTCTAGCGGGAGGTACAATGAGCAGTTCTTC.

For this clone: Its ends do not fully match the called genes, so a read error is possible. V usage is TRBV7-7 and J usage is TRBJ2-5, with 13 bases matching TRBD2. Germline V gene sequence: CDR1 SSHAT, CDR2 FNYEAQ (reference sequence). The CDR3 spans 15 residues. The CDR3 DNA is TGTGCTAGCAGCCCCGGGACTAGCGGGACGGAGACCCAGTACTTC. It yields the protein CASSPGTSGTETQYF.

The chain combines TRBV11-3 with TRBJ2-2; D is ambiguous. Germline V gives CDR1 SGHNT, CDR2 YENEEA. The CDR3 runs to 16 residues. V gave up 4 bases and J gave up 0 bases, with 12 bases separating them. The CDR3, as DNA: TGTGCCAGCAGCTCCGAAGGCACTTCGAACACCGGGGAGCTGTTTTTT. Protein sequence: CASSSEGTSNTGELFF.

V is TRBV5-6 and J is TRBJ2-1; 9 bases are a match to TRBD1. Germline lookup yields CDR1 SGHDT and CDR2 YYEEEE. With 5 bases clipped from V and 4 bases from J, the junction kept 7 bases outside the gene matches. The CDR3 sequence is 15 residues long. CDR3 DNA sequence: TGTGCCAGCAGTTCACAGGGGGCGGGTTACAATGAGCAGTTCTTC. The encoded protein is CASSSQGAGYNEQFF.

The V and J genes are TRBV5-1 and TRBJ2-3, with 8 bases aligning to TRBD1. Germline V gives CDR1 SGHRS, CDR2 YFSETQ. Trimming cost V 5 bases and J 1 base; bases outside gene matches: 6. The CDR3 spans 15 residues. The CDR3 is CASSTTGDRTDTQYF. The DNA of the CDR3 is TGCGCCAGCAGTACGACAGGGGACCGCACAGATACGCAGTATTTT.

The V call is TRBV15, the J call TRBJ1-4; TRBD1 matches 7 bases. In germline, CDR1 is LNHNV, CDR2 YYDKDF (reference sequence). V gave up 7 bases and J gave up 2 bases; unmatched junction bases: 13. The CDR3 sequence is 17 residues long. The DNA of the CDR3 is TGTGCCACCACCCCGGCGACAGGGAGGGGTACTAATGAAAAACTGTTTTTT. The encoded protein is CATTPATGRGTNEKLFF.

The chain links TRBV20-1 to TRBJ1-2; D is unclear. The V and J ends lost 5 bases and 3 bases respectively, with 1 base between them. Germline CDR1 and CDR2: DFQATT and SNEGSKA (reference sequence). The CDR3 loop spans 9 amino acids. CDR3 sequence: CSADYGYTF. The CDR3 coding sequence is TGCAGTGCTGACTATGGCTACACCTTC.

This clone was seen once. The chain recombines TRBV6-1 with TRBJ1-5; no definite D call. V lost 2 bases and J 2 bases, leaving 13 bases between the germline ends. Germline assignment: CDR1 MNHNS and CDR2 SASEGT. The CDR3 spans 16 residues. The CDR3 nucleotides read TGTGCCAGCAGTGAATCTCACGAGGGTGGCAATCAGCCCCAGCATTTT. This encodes CASSESHEGGNQPQHF.

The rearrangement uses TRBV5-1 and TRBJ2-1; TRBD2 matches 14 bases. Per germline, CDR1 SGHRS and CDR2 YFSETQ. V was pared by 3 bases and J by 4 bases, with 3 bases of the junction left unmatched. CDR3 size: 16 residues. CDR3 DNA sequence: TGCGCCAGCAGCTCAGGACTAGCGGGAGGTTACAATGAGCAGTTCTTC. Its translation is CASSSGLAGGYNEQFF.